This TCR beta chain was captured in a study of T cells in localized non-small cell lung cancer. This table comes from immunoSEQ multiplex PCR, and its TCRdb copy is limited to in-frame clones, with some not included. The profile covers 30,000 to 45,000 clones, with approximately 90% appearing a single time and approximately 7.7% taken by the ten largest. The CDR3 contains 11 residues. CDR1 and CDR2 from the germline V gene are MNHNS and SASEGT. V lost 6 bases, J lost 6 bases, and 6 bases lay in between. The sample was peripheral blood, taken before any cancer treatment. This clonotype was sampled from a female donor aged 60 or older with stage I lung adenocarcinoma. The chain has TRBV6-1 and TRBJ2-1; D remains unclear. DNA of the CDR3: TGTGCCAGCAGCCCGGGCAATGAGCAGTTCTTC. This codes for CASSPGNEQFF.